This TCR beta chain was identified during a study of cytomegalovirus exposure and HLA in healthy donors. Study background: An earlier analysis found roughly 110 million unique TCR beta sequences from about 190 million T cells. Findings of the study overall: Listed as cytomegalovirus-associated were 150 to 200 TCR beta chains. Association with HLA alleles at 0.05 false discovery rate was found for 16,951 TCR beta sequences in a later analysis.

PCR was performed using 60 Vbeta and 13 Jbeta primers. In the original processing: Among the unique TCR beta chains that a later analysis counted, about 86 million in all, 9.5 million to 12 million were shared. Clones were read by immunoSEQ multiplex PCR, and TCRdb kept only the in-frame ones, dropping some. For V, J and clone size, that table is used; D and trimming come from the DNA. The sample contains about 150,000 clones, 65% to 75% of which appear only once. Of note for this clone: Its antigen is currently unknown.

The CDR3 covers 14 residues. Germline V lookup: CDR1 SNHLY, CDR2 FYNNEI. V lost 10 bases and J lost 6, with 19 bases in between. Sequencing was carried out using PBMCs. The receptor's source is a man aged 25 to 45 in good health and CMV-seronegative. The V call is TRBV2, the J call TRBJ1-5; TRBD1 is a possible D gene (5 bases). This CDR3 reads CATSTGERGQPQHF. In DNA form, the CDR3 reads TGTGCCACCTCTACGGGGGAAAGGGGTCAGCCCCAGCATTTT.